These 3 T cell receptor beta chains came from one sample sequenced in a study of T cells after yellow fever vaccination. TCRdb analysed the 5' RACE reads with MiXCR anew, one entry per CDR3 protein. Found here are hundreds of thousands of distinct CDR3 sequences, about 5% of them singletons; the top ten hold roughly 3.3%. This material consisted of CD4+ T cells sorted from PBMCs, taken on the day of the yellow fever booster vaccination. The receptors were sampled from a young man who received the YFV17D yellow fever vaccine.

This clonotype was counted between two and nine times. J is TRBJ2-3 and V is TRBV25-1, with 7 bases that match TRBD1. This CDR3 is built from 15 residues. With V trimmed by 3 bases and J by 0 bases, 3 bases remained unmatched. Per the germline V gene, CDR1 is MGHDK and CDR2 is SYGVNS. The CDR3 DNA sequence: TGTGCCAGCAGTGATCGGGACAGAAGCACAGATACGCAGTATTTT. Translation: CASSDRDRSTDTQYF.

J is TRBJ1-1 and V is TRBV12-3 or TRBV12-4; D might be TRBD1 (5 bases). The germline V and J ends were trimmed by 5 bases and 1 base, with 11 bases remaining between them. The CDR3 consists of 14 residues. The CDR3 DNA reads TGTGCCAGCAGTCCCCAGGGAACGAACACTGAAGCTTTCTTT. Amino acid sequence: CASSPQGTNTEAFF.

This clonotype was observed a handful of times. The V gene is TRBV9, the J gene TRBJ2-1; D may match TRBD1 or TRBD2 (6 bases each). CDR3 length equals 14 residues. The V end lost 6 bases, the J end lost 4 bases, and 14 bases lay between the germline ends. Germline CDR1 reads SGDLS; CDR2 reads YYNGEE. DNA of the CDR3: TGTGCCAGCACCAGTTCGGGGGCTTACAATGAGCAGTTCTTC. This codes for CASTSSGAYNEQFF.